Listed here is a single TCR beta chain. Its target is not known. This sample was taken from a study of cytomegalovirus exposure and HLA in healthy donors. Study summary: T cells numbering around 180 million yielded 90 million to 140 million unique TCR beta sequences in an earlier analysis. Whole-study findings and limits: When the data were analyzed later, several of the most significant clusters appeared to be linked to common viral pathogens.

This CDR3 region has 14 residues. The germline V gene has CDR1 MNHEY and CDR2 SVGAGI. Trimming at V came to 6 bases and at J to 9 bases, leaving 8 bases not matched to a gene. This PCR relied on a set of 60 Vbeta primers and 13 Jbeta primers. This table comes from immunoSEQ multiplex PCR, and its TCRdb copy is limited to in-frame clones, with some not included. The table has over 100,000 clones, approximately 80% seen once. This TCR was recovered from a female donor in good health and CMV-seronegative. This rearrangement joins TRBV6-5 to TRBJ2-1; 10 bases fit TRBD2. Sample: PBMCs. CDR3 amino acids: CASSPLAGAGEQFF. The DNA for the CDR3 is TGTGCCAGCAGCCCTCTAGCGGGAGCTGGTGAGCAGTTCTTC.